Below are 21 T cell receptor beta chains sequenced from a single sample in a study of blood T cell repertoires in COVID-19. The repertoire was sequenced with immunoSEQ multiplex PCR; TCRdb's copy has only in-frame clones and lacks some. This table has approximately 220,000 clones, just under 90% appearing once. The sequencing input was PBMCs or T cells enriched from blood (not recorded which). These receptors were obtained from a woman in her thirties with acute COVID-19.

This sequence joins TRBV30 and TRBJ2-7; 7 nucleotides match TRBD1. V shed 2 bases and J 4 bases; nucleotides not matched to a gene: 8. This CDR3 is built from 14 residues. Germline lookup yields CDR1 GTSNPN and CDR2 SVGIG (reference sequence). In DNA form, the CDR3 reads TGTGCCTGGAGTCTAAGGGGGCCAATGTACGAGCAGTACTTC. This codes for CAWSLRGPMYEQYF.

The CDR3 sequence: CASSHMAGQGDNSPLHF. DNA of the CDR3: TGTGCCAGCAGCCACATGGCGGGGCAAGGGGATAATTCACCCCTCCACTTT. The gene calls are TRBV3-1 (or the pseudogene TRBV3-2) and TRBJ1-6, with a tentative D call TRBD1 (5 bases). CDR1 is LGHDT, CDR2 YNNKEL, per germline (reference sequence). This CDR3 comprises 17 residues. Trimming pared 3 bases from V and 5 bases from J, leaving 17 bases between.

The chain employs TRBV5-1 and TRBJ2-1; 10 nucleotides line up with TRBD2. With V trimmed by 2 bases and J by 8 bases, 10 bases remained unmatched. In germline, CDR1 is SGHRS, CDR2 YFSETQ. The CDR3 runs to 16 residues. CDR3 sequence: CASSLIPGTSEHEQFF. The CDR3 DNA follows: TGCGCCAGCAGCTTAATCCCCGGGACTAGCGAGCATGAGCAGTTCTTC. The variable domain in full, completed from reference TRBV5-1 and TRBJ2-1, reads KAGVTQTPRYLIKTRGQQVTLSCSPISGHRSVSWYQQTPGQGLQFLFEYFSETQRNKGNFPGRFSGRQFSNSRSEMNVSTLELGDSALYLCASSLIPGTSEHEQFFGPGTRLTVL.

A remark on this clone: Germline is not matched at one junction end, which may reflect a read error. The gene calls are TRBV7-6 and TRBJ1-1; D might be TRBD1 (5 bases). Germline V gene lookup returns CDR1 SGHVS and CDR2 FNYEAQ. The CDR3 has 14 residues. The DNA for the CDR3 is TGTGCCAGCAGCGTAGCATATGGGGGGGTCGGAGCTTTCTTT. Amino acids: CASSVAYGGVGAFF.

The gene calls are TRBV7-2 and TRBJ1-2; D unclear. Germline V gene data show CDR1 as SGHTA and CDR2 as FQGNSA. V dropped 1 base and J dropped 2 bases, with 11 bases sitting between them. This CDR3 comprises 15 residues. CDR3 bases: TGTGCCAGCAGCTTAGATAGGCGGCAAAACTATGGCTACACCTTC. Its protein is CASSLDRRQNYGYTF.

This chain uses TRBV29-1 with TRBJ2-2; D uncertain. V was clipped by 7 bases and J by 6 bases, with 6 bases between them. The CDR3 is 10 amino acids. The V gene's germline CDR1 is SQVTM and CDR2 ANQGSEA. The CDR3 loop is CSARAGELFF. The CDR3 coding sequence is TGCAGCGCACGGGCCGGGGAGCTGTTTTTT.

J is TRBJ2-1 and V is TRBV12-3 or TRBV12-4, with D uncertain. Trimming left V 8 bases short and J 8 bases short, with 16 bases between. This CDR3 spans 13 amino acids. DNA for the CDR3: TGTGCCAGCGGATATACTATGTCCTATGAGCAGTTCTTC. Amino acids: CASGYTMSYEQFF.

This rearrangement joins TRBV28 to TRBJ2-1, with 9 nucleotides matching TRBD2. The CDR3 contains 14 residues. Germline CDR1 and CDR2: MDHEN and SYDVKM. V shed 6 bases, J shed 4 bases, and the junction held 4 bases outside the gene matches. In DNA form, the CDR3 reads TGTGCCAGCAGCCAGAGCGGGGGGTACAATGAGCAGTTCTTC. Translated: CASSQSGGYNEQFF.

This clone was recorded a few times. The chain carries TRBV28 and TRBJ2-2, with TRBD2 matching over 9 bases. Looked up from germline, CDR1 is MDHEN and CDR2 is SYDVKM. The CDR3 length is 20 residues. V lost 6 bases and J lost 3; bases outside the gene matches: 20. The DNA for the CDR3 is TGTGCCAGCAGCCCCCGGGCAGCGGGGGGCCGAGGCGGTCACACCGGGGAGCTGTTTTTT. This codes for CASSPRAAGGRGGHTGELFF.

V usage is TRBV4-1 and J usage is TRBJ2-1, with a tentative D call TRBD1 (6 bases). V was pared by 4 bases and J by 5 bases, with 15 bases between. The CDR3 runs 15 residues. Germline assignment: CDR1 MGHRA and CDR2 YSYEKL. CDR3 amino acids: CASSLQMTGHNEQFF. The DNA of the CDR3 is TGCGCCAGCAGCCTCCAGATGACAGGTCACAATGAGCAGTTCTTC.

This chain joins TRBV27 and TRBJ2-7; TRBD1 might be the D (6 bases). This CDR3 has 13 amino acids. V lost 2 bases, J lost 4 bases, and 9 bases lay in between. CDR1 is MNHEY and CDR2 is SMNVEV in the germline V gene (reference sequence). CDR3 protein: CASSLQGSYEQYF. CDR3 DNA: TGTGCCAGCAGTTTACAGGGGTCGTACGAGCAGTACTTC.

Only one count was recorded for this clone. This chain connects TRBV4-3 to TRBJ2-2, with D perhaps matching TRBD2 (6 bases). Germline CDR1 reads LGHNA; CDR2 reads YSLEER. Trimming left V 3 bases short and J 4 bases short, with 21 bases between. This CDR3 has 18 residues. The DNA of the CDR3 is TGCGCCAGCAGCCAGCTGGGTGGCAGGGAGGTATTCACCGGGGAGCTGTTTTTT. Its translation: CASSQLGGREVFTGELFF.

The CDR3 reads CASSLRKRGLASYEQYF. For the CDR3, the DNA is TGTGCCAGCAGCTTACGGAAGAGGGGGCTCGCTTCCTACGAGCAGTACTTC. V and J are TRBV7-2 and TRBJ2-7; the match to TRBD1 covers 7 bases. The V gene end was trimmed by 2 bases and the J gene end by 1 base; junction bases not matched to a gene: 11. Germline CDR1 reads SGHTA; CDR2 reads FQGNSA. The CDR3 loop spans 17 amino acids.

The CDR3 DNA follows: TGTGCCAGCAGCACTCGCGGGACAGGGCCCGGGGAGCTGTTTTTT. Residues: CASSTRGTGPGELFF. The V and J genes are TRBV5-5 and TRBJ2-2, with TRBD1 matching over 9 bases. Per the germline V gene, CDR1 is SGHKS and CDR2 is YYEKEE (reference sequence). V shed 4 bases and J 6 bases; nucleotides not matched to a gene: 7. This CDR3 has 15 amino acids.

Note on this clone: This same CDR3 is encoded by further DNA sequences in the sample. The chain uses TRBV5-1 and TRBJ1-1; D ambiguous. V shed 0 bases and J shed 0 bases, with 6 bases lying between them. Per the germline V gene, CDR1 is SGHRS and CDR2 is YFSETQ. CDR3 length: 14 amino acids. The CDR3 sequence is CASSLAGMNTEAFF. In DNA form, the CDR3 reads TGCGCCAGCAGCTTGGCCGGGATGAACACTGAAGCTTTCTTT.

The rearrangement uses TRBV21-1 and TRBJ1-2; whether TRBD1, the table's D call, matches the DNA was not checked. TRBV21-1 is labeled a pseudogene. CDR3 size: 15 residues. The CDR3 DNA is TGTGCCAGGACGCAGGGGGCGAGGGGATACTATGGCTACACCTTC. It encodes CARTQGARGYYGYTF.

V usage is TRBV7-7 and J usage is TRBJ1-4; 7 bases agree with TRBD1. Per the germline V gene, CDR1 is SSHAT and CDR2 is FNYEAQ (reference sequence). V was pared by 5 bases and J by 5 bases, with 5 bases of the junction left unmatched. The CDR3 runs 14 residues. CDR3 nucleotide sequence: TGTGCCAGCAGCCCCGACAGGGAGAATGAAAAACTGTTTTTT. Its protein product is CASSPDRENEKLFF.

This sequence joins TRBV6-5 and TRBJ2-5; 7 bases are shared with TRBD2. The germline V gene encodes CDR1 MNHEY and CDR2 SVGAGI. The V and J ends lost 7 bases and 4 bases, in that order; junction bases with no gene match: 6. The CDR3 contains 13 residues. The CDR3 is CASIVWGGETQYF. Here the CDR3 DNA reads TGTGCCAGCATCGTGTGGGGGGGAGAGACCCAGTACTTC.

The rearrangement links TRBV29-1 to TRBJ1-2, with D tentatively TRBD1 (6 bases). V lost 3 bases to trimming and J lost 6 bases, with 17 bases between them. The CDR3 runs to 14 residues. Germline-derived CDR1 and CDR2 are SQVTM and ANQGSEA. Here the CDR3 reads CSVEDSWGFDGYTF. The CDR3 DNA sequence: TGCAGCGTTGAGGACAGTTGGGGTTTCGATGGCTACACCTTC.

The chain joins TRBV28 to TRBJ1-6, with D possibly TRBD1 on 5 matching bases. CDR3 length equals 15 residues. Trimming took 3 bases from V and 14 from J, leaving 20 bases between them. Germline V gene lookup returns CDR1 MDHEN and CDR2 SYDVKM. DNA of the CDR3: TGTGCCAGCAGTTTCCTGGGACGGGGGGAAGGAGCCCTCCACTTT. Its translation: CASSFLGRGEGALHF.

The rearrangement uses TRBV9 and TRBJ2-7, with unresolved D. Germline-derived CDR1 and CDR2 are SGDLS and YYNGEE. The CDR3 is 15 residues long. Trimming cost V 4 bases and J 0 bases, with 14 bases left between them. The CDR3 spells CASSLYGLSSYEQYF. The CDR3 DNA follows: TGTGCCAGCAGCCTTTATGGGCTAAGCTCCTACGAGCAGTACTTC.